The entry that follows covers one T cell receptor (beta chain) sequence. Measured with immunoSEQ multiplex PCR; TCRdb has only the in-frame clones, and not every one. Of 300,000 to 450,000 clones detected, approximately 85% appear once; the ten largest clones hold roughly 3.1%. This specimen belongs to a study of Ad26.COV2.S vaccination and SARS-CoV-2 variants. In germline, CDR1 is GTSNPN, CDR2 SVGIG (reference sequence). This CDR3 region has 12 residues. V lost 3 bases and J 14 bases, leaving 14 bases between the germline ends. This sample's treatment: around 19 received Ad26.COV2.S at low or high dose, single or two shots; a few received placebo; per-sample allocation not given. All samples were drawn on day 63, counting from the first vaccine or placebo injection.

Sequenced here: peripheral blood, sampled in a trial of Ad26.COV2.S vaccine versus placebo. V is TRBV30 and J is TRBJ1-6, with a weak D call TRBD1 (5 bases). The sequence was collected from a person aged 18-65 years who received the Ad26.COV2.S COVID-19 vaccine or a placebo. The CDR3 loop is CAWRDTHVALHF. The DNA for the CDR3 is TGTGCCTGGAGGGACACCCATGTGGCCCTCCACTTT. The complete variable domain, with remaining parts taken from reference TRBV30 and TRBJ1-6, reads SQTIHQWPATLVQPVGSPLSLECTVEGTSNPNLYWYRQAAGRGLQLLFYSVGIGQISSEVPQNLSASRPQDRQFILSSKKLLLSDSGFYLCAWRDTHVALHFGNGTRLTVT.